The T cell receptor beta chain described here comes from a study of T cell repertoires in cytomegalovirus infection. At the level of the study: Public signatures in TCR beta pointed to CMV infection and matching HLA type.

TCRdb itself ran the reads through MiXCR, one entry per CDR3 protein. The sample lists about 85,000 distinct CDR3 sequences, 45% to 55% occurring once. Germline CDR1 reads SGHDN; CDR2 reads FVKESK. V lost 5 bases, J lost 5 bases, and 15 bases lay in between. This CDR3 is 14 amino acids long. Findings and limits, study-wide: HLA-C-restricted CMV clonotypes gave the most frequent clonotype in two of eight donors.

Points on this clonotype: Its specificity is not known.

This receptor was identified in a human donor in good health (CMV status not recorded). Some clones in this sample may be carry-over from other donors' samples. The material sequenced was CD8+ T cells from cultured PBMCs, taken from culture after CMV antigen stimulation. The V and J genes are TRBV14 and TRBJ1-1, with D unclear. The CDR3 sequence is CASSTTLGRTEAFF. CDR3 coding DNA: TGTGCCAGCAGCACCACCCTTGGACGTACTGAAGCTTTCTTT.